One sample yielded the 11 T cell receptor beta chains listed below, sequenced in a study of glioma-infiltrating T cells after dendritic cell vaccination. Data came from immunoSEQ multiplex PCR; TCRdb stores just in-frame clones and leaves some out. The sample gives more than 100,000 clones, about four fifths of which show up once; approximately 12% is in the top ten. The sample in question was blood, obtained before dendritic cell vaccination. These receptors originate from a human donor with glioblastoma.

The genes are TRBV7-2 and TRBJ2-7; D gene uncertain. The length of the CDR3 is 12 residues. CDR1 SGHTA and CDR2 FQGNSA come from the germline V gene. Trimming took 6 bases from V and 2 from J, leaving 8 bases between them. In DNA, the CDR3 is TGTGCCAGCAGTTCACTAACCTACGAGCAGTACTTC. Translation gives CASSSLTYEQYF.

This clone has more than one count but fewer than ten. DNA for the CDR3: TGTGCCTGGAAGGACCCGCGGGGGGGTTGGAATCAGCCCCAGCATTTT. It yields the protein CAWKDPRGGWNQPQHF. The chain couples TRBV30 to TRBJ1-5; the D gene is possibly TRBD1 (5 bases). This CDR3 is built from 16 residues. Trimming stripped 4 bases from V and 4 bases from J, with 20 bases between. Per germline, CDR1 GTSNPN and CDR2 SVGIG (reference sequence). Using reference TRBV30 and TRBJ1-5 for the parts outside the CDR3, the full variable domain is SQTIHQWPATLVQPVGSPLSLECTVEGTSNPNLYWYRQAAGRGLQLLFYSVGIGQISSEVPQNLSASRPQDRQFILSSKKLLLSDSGFYLCAWKDPRGGWNQPQHFGDGTRLSIL.

V and J are TRBV7-8 and TRBJ1-1; 10 bases fit TRBD1. The CDR3 loop spans 15 amino acids. CDR1 and CDR2 (germline): SGHVS, FQNEAQ. V lost 3 bases, J lost 6 bases, and 7 bases stayed unmatched. CDR3 bases: TGTGCCAGCAGCTTCCTGGACAGGGGGTACGCTGAAGCTTTCTTT. Its protein is CASSFLDRGYAEAFF. Full variable domain (outside the CDR3, taken from reference TRBV7-8 and TRBJ1-1): GAGVSQSPRYKVAKRGQDVALRCDPISGHVSLFWYQQALGQGPEFLTYFQNEAQLDKSGLPSDRFFAERPEGSVSTLKIQRTQQEDSAVYLCASSFLDRGYAEAFFGQGTRLTVV.

The CDR3, as DNA: TGTGCCAGCAGTTGGGGGACATTCGCCTCACCCCTCCACTTT. Its protein product is CASSWGTFASPLHF. The J gene is TRBJ1-6, the V gene TRBV27, with D possibly being TRBD1 (6 bases). Germline V gene lookup returns CDR1 MNHEY and CDR2 SMNVEV (reference sequence). With 4 bases removed from V and 10 bases from J, the gap between germline ends came to 14 bases. CDR3 length: 14 amino acids.

This clone turned up a few times. A far larger clone differs by one base, so this is likely a read error. V gene TRBV25-1 combines with J gene TRBJ1-2; the match to TRBD1 covers 8 bases. The CDR3 consists of 16 residues. The germline gives CDR1 MGHDK, CDR2 SYGVNS. The CDR3 sequence: CASSEFDRGFPGGYPF. The CDR3 DNA reads as TGTGCCAGCAGTGAATTCGACAGGGGTTTTCCTGGTGGCTACCCCTTC.

The chain recombines TRBV4-1 with TRBJ1-5; maybe TRBD1 (6 bases). The CDR3 totals 16 residues. Trimming stripped 3 bases from V and 7 bases from J, with 19 bases between. The germline V gene has CDR1 MGHRA and CDR2 YSYEKL. CDR3 sequence (DNA): TGCGCCAGCAGCCACAAGCACGGACAGCTTGGACAGCCCCAGCATTTT. It codes for CASSHKHGQLGQPQHF.

In this sample, this clone is medium-sized. J is TRBJ1-5 and V is TRBV4-1; D might be TRBD1 (5 bases). This CDR3 contains 15 residues. Per germline, CDR1 MGHRA and CDR2 YSYEKL. V lost 0 bases, J lost 5 bases, and 11 bases lay in between. The CDR3 reads CASSQDGWGDQPQHF. The CDR3 DNA is TGCGCCAGCAGCCAAGATGGATGGGGGGATCAGCCCCAGCATTTT.

This clone occurred a few times. The chain couples TRBV6-1 to TRBJ2-7; 7 positions agree with TRBD2. V shed 1 base and J 0 bases; nucleotides not matched to a gene: 6. Germline V gene data show CDR1 as MNHNS and CDR2 as SASEGT. The CDR3 extends over 16 amino acids. Written as DNA, the CDR3 is TGTGCCAGCAGTGAAGGGCCGGGGGGAGTCTCCTACGAGCAGTACTTC. Protein product: CASSEGPGGVSYEQYF.

The gene calls are TRBV19 and TRBJ1-2; TRBD1 aligns across 7 bases. V lost 4 bases and J lost 8; bases outside the gene matches: 7. The CDR3 sequence is 13 residues long. Germline values: CDR1 LNHDA, CDR2 SQIVND (reference sequence). CDR3 bases: TGTGCCAGTAGTACACAGGGGAGCAACGGCTACACCTTC. Translating it yields CASSTQGSNGYTF. Full variable domain (rest looked up from reference TRBV19 and TRBJ1-2): DGGITQSPKYLFRKEGQNVTLSCEQNLNHDAMYWYRQDPGQGLRLIYYSQIVNDFQKGDIAEGYSVSREKKESFPLTVTSAQKNPTAFYLCASSTQGSNGYTFGSGTRLTVV.

The rearrangement uses TRBV5-1 and TRBJ1-2; 9 bases align to TRBD1. Germline loops: CDR1 SGHRS, CDR2 YFSETQ. The V gene end was trimmed by 0 bases and the J gene end by 4 bases; junction bases not matched to a gene: 4. CDR3 length: 15 residues. This CDR3 reads CASSLGTGDLYGYTF. Written as DNA, the CDR3 is TGCGCCAGCAGCTTGGGGACAGGGGACCTCTATGGCTACACCTTC.

The chain links TRBV25-1 to TRBJ1-2, with D unresolved. Germline V gene sequence: CDR1 MGHDK, CDR2 SYGVNS. The CDR3 covers 14 residues. V was cut by 3 bases and J by 1 base, with 9 bases left in between. The chain's CDR3 is CASSDIQFNYGYTF. The CDR3 nucleotides read TGTGCCAGCAGTGACATCCAGTTTAACTATGGCTACACCTTC.